This TCR beta chain was identified during a study of blood T cell repertoires in COVID-19. Overall study: There were acute and convalescent COVID-19 samples, and they came from the United States, Italy and Spain. Nucleic acid was either cDNA or gDNA, and it came from T cells, B-cell-depleted T cells, or PBMCs.

Study processing details: Amplification of reference gene primers provided the estimated nucleated cell counts. Some clones are missing from TCRdb's copy, which holds only in-frame ones; the method was immunoSEQ multiplex PCR. The V and J calls and clone size come from that table; D and trimming were worked out from the DNA. In the table there are fewer than 150,000 clones, about 84% of which are singletons. The CDR3 is 15 amino acids. The germline CDR1 and CDR2 sequences are ENHRY and SYGVKD. With 2 bases clipped from V and 2 bases from J, the junction kept 5 bases outside the gene matches. The chain carries TRBV10-3 and TRBJ2-7; 8 nucleotides agree with TRBD1. The sequenced sample consisted of peripheral blood. The sequence was collected from a man aged 50 to 59 with acute or convalescent COVID-19. The DNA for the CDR3 is TGTGCCATCAGTGAGCCGGGACAGGTCGCCTACGAGCAGTACTTC. It encodes CAISEPGQVAYEQYF.